A selection of T cell receptor beta chains follows, all from one sample in a study of cytomegalovirus exposure and HLA in healthy donors. Clones were read by immunoSEQ multiplex PCR, and TCRdb kept only the in-frame ones, dropping some. The sample gives 150,000 to 200,000 clones, roughly 80% of which show up once; about 10% is in the top ten. Sequenced: PBMCs. The origin of the receptors is a young man in good health and CMV-seropositive. The CDR3 runs from the conserved cysteine through the conserved F or W. A D gene is named only where the DNA matches it firmly. Some rows mark clone size as missing; the rest say once, few, many or name a class of expanded clone.

19	TRBV4-2	TRBJ2-6	-	-	TGTGCCAGCAGCCTGAGGTGGCGGGACGGAAGCTCTGGGGCCAACGTCCTGACTTTC	CASSLRWRDGSSGANVLTF
14	TRBV5-1	TRBJ1-4	-	-	TGCGCCAGCAGCGTAGACAGGAGTAATGAAAAACTGTTTTTT	CASSVDRSNEKLFF
15	TRBV10-3	TRBJ2-2	-	-	TGTGCCATCAAGGGGGGGCTAACGAACACCGGGGAGCTGTTTTTT	CAIKGGLTNTGELFF
16	TRBV7-9	TRBJ2-1	-	TRBD2	TGTGCCAGCAGCCTACGGGGGGTCGGGGGGTACAATGAGCAGTTCTTC	CASSLRGVGGYNEQFF
16	TRBV5-8	TRBJ2-1	-	-	TGTGCCAGCAGCCCTCCGCTAGCGCGATCTTACAATGAGCAGTTCTTC	CASSPPLARSYNEQFF
15	TRBV19	TRBJ1-2	-	-	TGTGCCAGTACCCCTAACTGGGGGACAAGCGATGGCTACACCTTC	CASTPNWGTSDGYTF
16	TRBV5-8	TRBJ2-1	-	TRBD2	TGTGCCAGCAGCCCTGGACTAGCGGGAGGGTGGAATGAGCAGTTCTTC	CASSPGLAGGWNEQFF
15	TRBV5-5	TRBJ1-2	-	-	TGTGCCAGCAGCTTGGGCAGGGCCCTAGGGGATGGCTACACCTTC	CASSLGRALGDGYTF
13	TRBV19	TRBJ2-3	-	TRBD1	TGTGCCAGTAGAAGACAGGGACCAGATACGCAGTATTTT	CASRRQGPDTQYF
17	TRBV4-1	TRBJ2-7	-	-	TGCGCCAGCAGCCCTCTTAGCGACGCGGGGACCACCTACGAGCAGTACTTC	CASSPLSDAGTTYEQYF
13	TRBV5-1	TRBJ1-5	once	-	TGCGCCAGCAGCTTCCTTAGCAATCAGCCCCAGCATTTT	CASSFLSNQPQHF
15	TRBV28	TRBJ2-7	-	-	TGTGCCAGCAGTCCGCCTTGGGGCGGCTCCTACGAGCAGTACTTC	CASSPPWGGSYEQYF
16	TRBV4-1	TRBJ2-7	-	TRBD2	TGCGCCAGCAGCCAAGAACCTAGCGGGGATACCTACGAGCAGTACTTC	CASSQEPSGDTYEQYF
13	TRBV7-9	TRBJ2-5	-	TRBD1	TGTGCCAGCAGCTTGGGGACAGTCGAGACCCAGTACTTC	CASSLGTVETQYF
18	TRBV7-9	TRBJ2-1	few	TRBD1	TGTGCCAGCAGCCCTGGGCTAGGCCTCGGACAGGGGTACAATGAGCAGTTCTTC	CASSPGLGLGQGYNEQFF
18	TRBV11-1	TRBJ2-1	-	TRBD2	TGTGCCAGCAGCCAGGGACTAGCGGGAGGATACCTTGGCAATGAGCAGTTCTTC	CASSQGLAGGYLGNEQFF
15	TRBV7-9	TRBJ2-7	once	TRBD2	TGTGCCAGCAGGCTGGGTAGCGGGGAGAGCTACGAGCAGTACTTC	CASRLGSGESYEQYF
14	TRBV5-1	TRBJ2-3	-	TRBD1	TGCGCCAGCAGCTTAGGGACAGGAGGAGATACGCAGTATTTT	CASSLGTGGDTQYF
13	TRBV5-4	TRBJ2-5	-	TRBD1	TGTGCCAGCAGCCGGGACAGTCAAGAGACCCAGTACTTC	CASSRDSQETQYF
12	TRBV28	TRBJ2-3	-	-	TGTGCCAGCAGTTTATTAGGAGGATTTCTGTATTTT	CASSLLGGFLYF
14	TRBV5-6	TRBJ1-1	few	-	TGTGCCAGCAGCTCCTTCCTAGGGAACACTGAAGCTTTCTTT	CASSSFLGNTEAFF
13	TRBV30	TRBJ1-6	once	TRBD1	TGTGCCTGGCACAGGGGATGGGGTTCACCCCTCCACTTT	CAWHRGWGSPLHF
15	TRBV14	TRBJ2-7	-	TRBD2	TGTGCCAGCAGTCATCTCGGGAGGCGGACCTACGAGCAGTACTTC	CASSHLGRRTYEQYF
18	TRBV21-1	TRBJ1-3	-	-	TGTGCCAGCAGCAAAGGGAACCTAGGGGGCTTCTCTGGAAACACCATATATTTT	CASSKGNLGGFSGNTIYF
13	TRBV28	TRBJ1-2	-	-	TGTGCCAGCAGTCCCCGACAGGTCTATGGCTACACCTTC	CASSPRQVYGYTF
11	TRBV28	TRBJ1-3	-	-	TGTGCCAGCAGTCGGGGAAACACCATATATTTT	CASSRGNTIYF
16	TRBV7-9	TRBJ2-1	-	-	TGTGCCAGCAGCGCGGCGGATTCGCGGACTTTTAGGGAGCAGTTCTTC	CASSAADSRTFREQFF
16	TRBV19	TRBJ1-4	-	TRBD1	TGTGCCAGTACCATTAGAACCGGGACAGGGGGCGAAAAACTGTTTTTT	CASTIRTGTGGEKLFF
16	TRBV4-1	TRBJ1-1	-	-	TGCGCCAGCAGCCAGCTAGTGGGGCAGGTGAACACTGAAGCTTTCTTT	CASSQLVGQVNTEAFF
9	TRBV20-1	TRBJ2-1	-	-	TGCAGTGCTGGCCATGAGCAGTTCTTC	CSAGHEQFF
17	TRBV29-1	TRBJ2-5	-	TRBD2	TGCAGCGTTGAAGGGACTAGCGGGAGTCGTTTAAAAGAGACCCAGTACTTC	CSVEGTSGSRLKETQYF
14	TRBV29-1	TRBJ1-2	-	-	TGCAGCGTTGGCGGGATATCAACTAACTATGGCTACACCTTC	CSVGGISTNYGYTF
15	TRBV7-9	TRBJ2-3	-	-	TGTGCCAGCAGCTTCGGTCGGGAGTGGGTGGATACGCAGTATTTT	CASSFGREWVDTQYF
13	TRBV5-1	TRBJ1-5	-	-	TGCGCCAGCAGCTTGGGACAGGATCAGCCCCAGCATTTT	CASSLGQDQPQHF
13	TRBV28	TRBJ1-5	-	-	TGTGCCAGCAGCTCGGGGGGGCGAGAGGATAAGCATTTT	CASSSGGREDKHF
15	TRBV6-1	TRBJ2-7	-	TRBD2	TGTGCCAGCAGTGAAGGTAGCGGGTTAACCTACGAGCAGTACTTC	CASSEGSGLTYEQYF
15	TRBV19	TRBJ1-1	few	-	TGTGCCAGTAGTATCTCTCAAGTCCGCGGCACTGAAGCTTTCTTT	CASSISQVRGTEAFF
12	TRBV30	TRBJ2-5	-	-	TGTGCCTGCTCGCAGGTCCGGGAGACCCAGTACTTC	CACSQVRETQYF
13	TRBV28	TRBJ2-2	-	-	TGTGCCAGCAGTTTACAGGGCCGTGGGGAGCTGTTTTTT	CASSLQGRGELFF
14	TRBV5-1	TRBJ1-2	once	-	TGCGCCAGCAGCTGGCAAACTAATAACTATGGCTACACCTTC	CASSWQTNNYGYTF
15	TRBV6-5	TRBJ2-3	-	-	TGTGCCAGCAGTTACGTGGGGAGAGCGACAGATACGCAGTATTTT	CASSYVGRATDTQYF
16	TRBV9	TRBJ2-3	-	TRBD2	TGTGCCAGCAGCGACCCGGGACTAGCGGCCACAGATACGCAGTATTTT	CASSDPGLAATDTQYF
11	TRBV20-1	TRBJ2-7	few	-	TGCAGTGCTAGAGACGCCTACGAGCAGTACTTC	CSARDAYEQYF
17	TRBV5-1	TRBJ2-1	-	-	TGCGCCAGCAGCTTTGGCATAGGGCGGGATACCTACAATGAGCAGTTCTTC	CASSFGIGRDTYNEQFF
14	TRBV25-1	TRBJ2-7	-	-	TGTGCCAGCAGTGAAAATTACACCCCCTACGAGCAGTACTTC	CASSENYTPYEQYF
13	TRBV5-1	TRBJ1-3	-	-	TGCGCCAGCAGTCCCGATCCGGGAAACACCATATACTTT	CASSPDPGNTIYF
16	TRBV13	TRBJ2-7	-	-	TGTGCCAGCAGCTTAGGCCTTTTGGACATATCCTACGAGCAGTACTTC	CASSLGLLDISYEQYF
14	TRBV28	TRBJ2-7	-	TRBD1	TGTGCCAGCAGTTTAGGGACAGACTCCTACGAGCAGTACTTC	CASSLGTDSYEQYF
15	TRBV28	TRBJ2-1	-	TRBD2	TGTGCCAGCAGTATGATAGCGGGAGTATCCAATGAGCAGTTCTTC	CASSMIAGVSNEQFF
15	TRBV19	TRBJ2-6	-	-	TGTGCCAGTAGAGCAGGGGACTCTGGGGCCAACGTCCTGACTTTC	CASRAGDSGANVLTF
13	TRBV18	TRBJ2-7	-	-	TGTGCCAGCTCATCCCTGGACTACTACGAGCAGTACTTC	CASSSLDYYEQYF
14	TRBV28	TRBJ1-5	few	TRBD1	TGTGCCAGCAGTGGGACAGGGGGGTATCAGCCCCAGCATTTT	CASSGTGGYQPQHF
13	TRBV5-1	TRBJ2-3	-	TRBD2	TGCGCCAGCAGCTTGACTAGCGCAGATACGCAGTATTTT	CASSLTSADTQYF
15	TRBV18	TRBJ2-6	-	TRBD1	TGTGCCAGCTCTTACAGGGGGGCTGGGGCCAACGTCCTGACTTTC	CASSYRGAGANVLTF